The rows below give T cell receptor beta chains drawn from one sample of a study of neurological immune-mediated disorders. From the 5' RACE reads, TCRdb called clonotypes with MiXCR, one entry per CDR3 protein. The repertoire holds some 61,000 distinct CDR3 sequences, with 3% to 5% as singletons. The sequencing input was PBMCs. The origin of the receptors is a man younger than 45 with multiple sclerosis. Both conserved end residues are part of each CDR3. D genes are given only for firm matches. Clone sizes are shown as once, few, many, or a class for an expanded clone.

many TRBJ1-1 TRBV3-1 NA CASSPLGEGTNTEAFF TGTGCCAGCAGCCCCCTGGGGGAAGGTACGAACACTGAAGCTTTCTTT
many TRBJ1-5 TRBV7-9 NA CASSLGGRLQPQHF TGTGCCAGCAGCCTTGGGGGGCGCCTTCAGCCCCAGCATTTT
many TRBJ2-1 TRBV20-1 TRBD2 CSARDPAGVNNEQFF TGCAGTGCTAGAGATCCTGCGGGGGTCAACAATGAGCAGTTCTTC
many TRBJ2-7 TRBV6-6 TRBD2 CASSDSGGAFYEQYF TGTGCCAGCAGTGACAGCGGGGGGGCCTTCTACGAGCAGTACTTC
few TRBJ1-2 TRBV7-2 NA CASSLDTNYGYTF TGTGCCAGCAGCTTGGACACCAACTATGGCTACACCTTC
many TRBJ2-7 TRBV7-3 NA CASSLTLSYEQYF TGTGCCAGCAGCTTAACTTTATCCTACGAGCAGTACTTC
many TRBJ2-2 TRBV20-1 TRBD1 CSARDSGGTGELFF TGCAGTGCTAGGGATTCAGGGGGTACCGGGGAGCTGTTTTTT
many TRBJ1-1 TRBV29-1 NA CSGGHLETEAFF TGCAGCGGCGGACATCTCGAGACTGAAGCTTTCTTT
many TRBJ1-1 TRBV6-5 NA CASSPGQRNTEAFF TGTGCCAGCAGCCCCGGACAGCGGAACACTGAAGCTTTCTTT
many TRBJ1-4 TRBV5-5 NA CASSLVFTGEKLFF TGTGCCAGCAGCTTGGTCTTTACAGGTGAAAAACTGTTTTTT
medium-sized TRBJ2-5 TRBV20-1 NA CSARLGRGGTQYF TGCAGTGCTAGACTGGGACGAGGGGGGACCCAGTACTTC
many TRBJ2-3 TRBV18 TRBD1 CASSPGTGGDTQYF TGTGCCAGCTCACCAGGGACAGGGGGAGATACGCAGTATTTT
many TRBJ1-2 TRBV12-3/TRBV12-4 NA CASSLRENYGYTF TGTGCCAGCAGTTTACGGGAAAACTATGGCTACACCTTC